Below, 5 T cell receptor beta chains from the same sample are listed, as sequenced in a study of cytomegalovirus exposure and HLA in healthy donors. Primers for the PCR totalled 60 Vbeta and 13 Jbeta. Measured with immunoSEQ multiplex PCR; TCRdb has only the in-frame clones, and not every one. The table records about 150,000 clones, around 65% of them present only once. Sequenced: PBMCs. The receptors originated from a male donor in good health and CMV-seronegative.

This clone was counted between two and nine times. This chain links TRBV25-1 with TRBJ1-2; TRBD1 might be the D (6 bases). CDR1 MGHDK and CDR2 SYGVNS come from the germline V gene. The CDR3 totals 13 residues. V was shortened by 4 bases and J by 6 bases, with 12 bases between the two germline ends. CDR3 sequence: CASSVGRGHGYTF. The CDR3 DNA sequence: TGTGCCAGCAGTGTAGGCAGGGGTCATGGCTACACCTTC.

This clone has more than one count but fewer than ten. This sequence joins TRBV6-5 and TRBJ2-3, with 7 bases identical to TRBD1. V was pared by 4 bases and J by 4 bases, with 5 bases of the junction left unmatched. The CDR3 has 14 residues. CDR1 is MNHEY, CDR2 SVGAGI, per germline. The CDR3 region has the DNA TGTGCCAGCAGTTTACAGGGGATTCCAGATACGCAGTATTTT. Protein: CASSLQGIPDTQYF.

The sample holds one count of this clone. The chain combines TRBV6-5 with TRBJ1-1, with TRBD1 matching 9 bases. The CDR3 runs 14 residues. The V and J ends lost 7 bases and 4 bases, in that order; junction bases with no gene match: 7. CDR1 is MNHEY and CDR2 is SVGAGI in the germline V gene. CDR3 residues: CASTNRGRATEAFF. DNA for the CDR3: TGTGCCAGCACGAACAGGGGGCGCGCCACTGAAGCTTTCTTT.

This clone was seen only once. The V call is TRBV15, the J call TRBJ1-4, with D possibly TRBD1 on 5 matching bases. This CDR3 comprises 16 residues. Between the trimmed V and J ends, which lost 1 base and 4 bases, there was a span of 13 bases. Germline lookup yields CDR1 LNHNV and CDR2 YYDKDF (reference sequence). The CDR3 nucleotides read TGTGCCACCAGCAGAGCTTTTGGGGGGATTAATGAAAAACTGTTTTTT. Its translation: CATSRAFGGINEKLFF.

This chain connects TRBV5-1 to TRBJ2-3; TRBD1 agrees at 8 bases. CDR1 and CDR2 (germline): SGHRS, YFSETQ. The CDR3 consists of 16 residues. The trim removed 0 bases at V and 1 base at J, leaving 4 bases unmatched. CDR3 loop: CASSLGGQDRTDTQYF. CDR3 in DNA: TGCGCCAGCAGCTTGGGGGGACAGGACCGCACAGATACGCAGTATTTT.